This T cell receptor (beta chain) was obtained from a study of OX40 agonist ivuxolimab in advanced cancers. Study in general: Around 40% of patients had received prior checkpoint inhibitor therapy.

Remarks on this clone: The antigen is unknown.

CDR1 is MDHEN, CDR2 SYDVKM, per germline. V lost 8 bases and J 1 base, leaving 18 bases between the germline ends. This CDR3 comprises 16 residues. Study-level findings and limits: Clonal expansion was among the lowest in partial responders at 0.1-3.0 mg/kg, especially CD8+.

Libraries were prepared by immunoSEQ multiplex PCR; TCRdb keeps only in-frame clonotypes and omits some of them. The sample has tens of thousands of clones, approximately 88% seen once. The source of this sequence is an adult with an advanced solid tumor such as melanoma, head and neck, liver or kidney cancer. This chain uses TRBV28 with TRBJ1-5, with D possibly matching TRBD1 (5 bases). The sample consisted of CD4+ or CD8+ T cells sorted from blood, taken in a trial of the OX40 agonist ivuxolimab. The CDR3, as DNA: TGTGCCAGCCTCCCCGGAGGGGTTAGGAGCAATCAGCCCCAGCATTTT. Protein sequence: CASLPGGVRSNQPQHF.